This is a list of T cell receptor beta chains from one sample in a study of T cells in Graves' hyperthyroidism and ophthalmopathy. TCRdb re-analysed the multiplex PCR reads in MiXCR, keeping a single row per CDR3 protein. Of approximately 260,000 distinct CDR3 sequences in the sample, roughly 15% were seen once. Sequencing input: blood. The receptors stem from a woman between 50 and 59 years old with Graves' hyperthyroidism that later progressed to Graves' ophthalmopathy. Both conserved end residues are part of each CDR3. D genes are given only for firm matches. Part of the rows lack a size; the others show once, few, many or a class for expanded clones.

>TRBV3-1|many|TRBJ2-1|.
TGTGCCAGCAGCCAAGATCGGCAGGGTCGTACCTACAATGAGCAGTTCTTC
CASSQDRQGRTYNEQFF
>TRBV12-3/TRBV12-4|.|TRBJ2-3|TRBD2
TGTGCCAGCAGTCAGGGACTAGCGGGAGTACCAGATACGCAGTATTTT
CASSQGLAGVPDTQYF
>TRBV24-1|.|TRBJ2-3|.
TGTGCCCCCAGTGACCAAACAGGGACCGATACGCAGTATTTT
CAPSDQTGTDTQYF
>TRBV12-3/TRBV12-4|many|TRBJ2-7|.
TGTGCCAGCAGCCTAACTAGTATCCACGAGCAGTACTTC
CASSLTSIHEQYF
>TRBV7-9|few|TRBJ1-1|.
TGTGCCAGCAGCTTAGTAGGGTCCAGCACTGAAGCTTTCTTT
CASSLVGSSTEAFF
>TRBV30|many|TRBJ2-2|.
TGTGCCTGGACCTCTAGACAGCGGAACACCGGGGAGCTGTTTTTT
CAWTSRQRNTGELFF
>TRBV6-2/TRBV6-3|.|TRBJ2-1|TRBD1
TGTGCCAGCAGTTACCGCAGGACAGGGAGCTCCTACAATGAGCAGTTCTTC
CASSYRRTGSSYNEQFF
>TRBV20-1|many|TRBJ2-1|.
TGCAGTGCTAGAATCCCGGGAGCCTACAATGAGCAGTTCTTC
CSARIPGAYNEQFF
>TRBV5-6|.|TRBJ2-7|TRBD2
TGTGCCAGCAGCTCCCAGACGACTAGCGGGAAAAACGAGCAGTACTTC
CASSSQTTSGKNEQYF
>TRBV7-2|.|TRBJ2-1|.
TGTGCCAGCGGTCCGTCGAACTACAATGAGCAGTTCTTC
CASGPSNYNEQFF
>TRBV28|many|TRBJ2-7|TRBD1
TGTGCCAGCAGCGGCCGGGACAGGGGACCCTACGAGCAGTACTTC
CASSGRDRGPYEQYF
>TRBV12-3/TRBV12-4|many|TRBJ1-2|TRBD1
TGTGCCAGCAGTCCGGGACAGGGGATGTTTGGCTACACCTTC
CASSPGQGMFGYTF
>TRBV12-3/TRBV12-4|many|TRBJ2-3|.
TGTGCCAGCAGTTTGGGCGGTCTTAGCACAGATACGCAGTATTTT
CASSLGGLSTDTQYF
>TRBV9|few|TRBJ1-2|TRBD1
TGTGCCAGCAGCGCCCGGACAGGGTCCTATGGCTACACCTTC
CASSARTGSYGYTF
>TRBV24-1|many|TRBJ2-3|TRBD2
TGTGCCACCAGGCCAGCGGGAGGGCGGGATACGCAGTATTTT
CATRPAGGRDTQYF
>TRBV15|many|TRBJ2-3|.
TGTGCCACCAGCAGCTCCGGGATCAGCACAGATACGCAGTATTTT
CATSSSGISTDTQYF
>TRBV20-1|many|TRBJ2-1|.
TGCAGTGGGAAGCGGATAGGTTCAAATGAGCAGTTCTTC
CSGKRIGSNEQFF
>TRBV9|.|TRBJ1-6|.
TGTGCCAGCAGCGTAGGCTCGGGGGGGTGGAGGGAGAATTCACCCCTCCACTTT
CASSVGSGGWRENSPLHF
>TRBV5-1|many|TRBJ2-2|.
TGCGCCAGCAGCTTACTAGCGAACACCGGGGAGCTGTTTTTT
CASSLLANTGELFF
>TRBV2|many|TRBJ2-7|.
TGTGCCAGCAGCGTTCAGGACAGACACTACGAGCAGTACTTC
CASSVQDRHYEQYF
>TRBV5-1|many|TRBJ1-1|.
TGCGCCAGCAGCTTGGATCGACCGGGAACTGAAGCTTTCTTT
CASSLDRPGTEAFF
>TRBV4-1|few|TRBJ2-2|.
TGCGCCAGCCGTCAGGGCTATTCCACCGGGGAGCTGTTTTTT
CASRQGYSTGELFF
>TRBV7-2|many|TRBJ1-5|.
TGTGCCAGCAGCCCGCGGAGTTCTTGGAGCAATCAGCCCCAGCATTTT
CASSPRSSWSNQPQHF
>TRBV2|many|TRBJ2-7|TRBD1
TGTGCCAGCAGCCCGACAGGGGTCTCCTACGAGCAGTACTTC
CASSPTGVSYEQYF
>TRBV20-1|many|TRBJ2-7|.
TGCAGTGCTAGAGGAGCCTACGAGCAGTACTTC
CSARGAYEQYF
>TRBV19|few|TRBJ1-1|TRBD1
TGTGCCAGTAAGACAGGGCATCCCACTGAAGCTTTCTTT
CASKTGHPTEAFF
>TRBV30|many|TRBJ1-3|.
TGTGCCTGGAGTGTGGGAGCTGGAAACACCATATATTTT
CAWSVGAGNTIYF
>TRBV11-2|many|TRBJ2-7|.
TGTGCCAGCAGCCCCTTTTCGGGCTACGAGCAGTACTTC
CASSPFSGYEQYF
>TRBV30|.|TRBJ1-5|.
TGTGCCTGGAGTGTCCCAACTTTCGGGCAGCCCCAGCATTTT
CAWSVPTFGQPQHF
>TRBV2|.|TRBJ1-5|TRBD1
TGTGCCCGCGGGGGACAGGGGGCGGCTCAGCCCCAGCATTTT
CARGGQGAAQPQHF
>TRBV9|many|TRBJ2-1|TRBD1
TGTGCCAGCAGCGTAGATGGACAGGGGGGCTACAATGAGCAGTTCTTC
CASSVDGQGGYNEQFF
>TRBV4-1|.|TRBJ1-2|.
TGCGCCAGCAGCCAAGATCTCACAGGCTACACCTTC
CASSQDLTGYTF
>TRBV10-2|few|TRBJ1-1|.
TGCGCCAGCAGTTCGATGGGGGCGACTGAAGCTTTCTTT
CASSSMGATEAFF
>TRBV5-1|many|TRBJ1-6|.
TGCGCCAGCAGCTTGTTCGAGGGAGCGGCCTCACCCCTCCACTTT
CASSLFEGAASPLHF
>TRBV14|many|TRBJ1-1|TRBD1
TGTGCCAGCAGCCCCGACAGGGGCCGGGAGACTGAAGCTTTCTTT
CASSPDRGRETEAFF
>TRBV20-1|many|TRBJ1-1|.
TGCAGTGCTCGGCTAACAGGGAGGGGAACTGAAGCTTTCTTT
CSARLTGRGTEAFF
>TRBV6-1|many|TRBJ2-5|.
TGTGCCAGCAGTATGGGGTGCCGGTACTTC
CASSMGCRYF
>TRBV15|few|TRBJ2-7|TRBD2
TGTGCCACCAGGGGACTAGCGGGAAGGGAGCAGTACTTC
CATRGLAGREQYF
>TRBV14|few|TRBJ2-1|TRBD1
TGTGCCAGCAGCCCGACGGGACAGCTCAATGAGCAGTTCTTC
CASSPTGQLNEQFF
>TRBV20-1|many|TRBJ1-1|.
TGCAGTGCTAAGTCCCCCACTGAAGCTTTCTTT
CSAKSPTEAFF
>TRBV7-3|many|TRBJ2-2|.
TGTGCCAGCAGCTCGGGCGGGGAGCTGTTTTTT
CASSSGGELFF